This T cell receptor beta chain was recorded in a study of T cells in Graves' hyperthyroidism and ophthalmopathy. Study-level background: Before treatment of any kind, peripheral blood was taken at initial diagnosis.

CDR1 is SGHVS and CDR2 is FQNEAQ in the germline V gene. This CDR3 spans 15 amino acids. The V segment lost 6 bases and the J segment 7 bases; nucleotides outside the gene matches: 13. This clonotype was found many times. The CDR3 regions of TCR beta were amplified from RNA transcripts. An initial round of RT-PCR targeting the TCR CDR3 relied on the HTBI primer set. TCRdb itself ran the multiplex PCR reads through MiXCR, one entry per CDR3 protein. The data contain over 250,000 distinct CDR3 sequences, over 15% of them singletons. The chain combines TRBV7-8 with TRBJ1-2, with 8 nucleotides matching TRBD1. Sequences were obtained from blood. This sequence was found in a woman aged 55-69 years with Graves' ophthalmopathy. DNA for the CDR3: TGTGCCAGCAGGAAGACAGGGGCCGATTCAACTGGCTACACCTTC. The encoded protein is CASRKTGADSTGYTF.